This T cell receptor beta chain appears in the sequencing data of a study of cytomegalovirus exposure and HLA in healthy donors. Notes on the study in general: Most TCR sequences were seen very rarely across donors, but some public TCRs occurred in many.

The CDR3 contains 13 residues. Looked up from germline, CDR1 is SGHAT and CDR2 is FQNNGV. V shed 4 bases and J shed 7 bases, with 14 bases lying between them. 60 Vbeta and 13 Jbeta primers were used in PCR. Some clones are missing from TCRdb's copy, which holds only in-frame ones; the method was immunoSEQ multiplex PCR. The top ten hold roughly 2% of the sample, which has about 280,000 clones, about 90% seen once. As for this clone: The antigen remains undetermined.

Sequencing used PBMCs. This sequence joins TRBV11-2 and TRBJ2-7; no firm D call. This TCR was sampled from a woman aged 18-29 years in good health and CMV-seronegative. CDR3 bases: TGTGCCAGCAGCTCCATTGGCCCCAGGGAGCAGTACTTC. This sequence encodes CASSSIGPREQYF.